This is a list of T cell receptor beta chains from one sample in a study of Ad26.COV2.S vaccination and SARS-CoV-2 variants. Repertoires were generated with immunoSEQ multiplex PCR, while TCRdb's copy carries only in-frame clones and drops some. The repertoire includes 300,000 to 350,000 clones, under 90% of them detected once, and over 5% sits in the top ten. Sample: peripheral blood, taken in a trial of Ad26.COV2.S vaccine versus placebo. The receptors here all came from a person between 18 and 60 years old who received the Ad26.COV2.S COVID-19 vaccine or a placebo. Both conserved end residues are part of each CDR3.

V: TRBV6-5
J: TRBJ2-3
CDR3: CASGPVLDTQYF

V: TRBV18
J: TRBJ2-1
CDR3: CASSGPGVRYNEQFF

V: TRBV18
J: TRBJ2-3
CDR3: CASSPPRDTIFSTDTQYF

V: TRBV18
J: TRBJ2-6
CDR3: CASSRGSSGANVLTF

V: TRBV5-6
J: TRBJ1-1
CDR3: CASSMPRGNTEAFF

V: TRBV5-1
J: TRBJ1-2
CDR3: CASSSAGGFGYGYTF

V: TRBV7-8
J: TRBJ2-4
CDR3: CASSLHQGIQYF

V: TRBV7-2
J: TRBJ1-2
CDR3: CASSLTGGADYGYTF

V: TRBV7-2
J: TRBJ2-7
CDR3: CASSPYSPFYEQYF

V: TRBV7-2
J: TRBJ2-1
CDR3: CASSTGLAGGPYNEQFF

V: TRBV4-3
J: TRBJ2-2
CDR3: CASSRDFTGELFF

V: TRBV7-9
J: TRBJ2-2
CDR3: CASSLSVNTGELFF

V: TRBV6-2/TRBV6-3
J: TRBJ1-1
CDR3: CASSHGQGKENTEAFF

V: TRBV7-2
J: TRBJ2-7
CDR3: CASSSGGAGVYEQYF

V: TRBV27
J: TRBJ1-5
CDR3: CASSLSAPGPHQPQHF

V: TRBV2
J: TRBJ1-3
CDR3: CANRHVSGNTIYF

V: TRBV3-1/TRBV3-2
J: TRBJ2-2
CDR3: CASSPQGIGELFF